The rows below give T cell receptor beta chains drawn from one sample of a study of long-term antiretroviral therapy in people with HIV. The assay was immunoSEQ multiplex PCR, and TCRdb's table has in-frame clones only and misses some. The data show more than 10,000 clones, about 74% seen once. Material: unsorted PBMCs, obtained 0.5 years before starting antiretroviral therapy. Source of these receptors: a woman aged 40 to 49 with HIV. The CDR3 runs from the conserved cysteine through the conserved F or W. D genes are given only for firm matches. Clone size, where shown, is once, few, many, or a class for clones that have expanded.

clone_size	d_call	v_call	j_call	cdr3_nt	cdr3_aa
.	TRBD2	TRBV11-2	TRBJ2-2	TGTGCCAGCAGCTTAGACACTAGCGAGACGACCGGGGAGCTGTTTTTT	CASSLDTSETTGELFF
.	.	TRBV11-2	TRBJ2-4	TGTGCCAGCAGCTTATCTTCCCAGAGAAACATTCAGTACTTC	CASSLSSQRNIQYF
.	.	TRBV11-2	TRBJ2-5	TGTGCCAGCAGCTACCAGGTGGAAGAGACCCAGTACTTC	CASSYQVEETQYF
once	.	TRBV13	TRBJ1-1	TGTGCCAGCAGCTTAGAAGGGGGAGGGACTGAAGCTTTCTTT	CASSLEGGGTEAFF
.	.	TRBV5-1	TRBJ2-3	TGCGCCAGCAGCTTCAGGGAGGCAGCAGATACGCAGTATTTT	CASSFREAADTQYF
.	.	TRBV20-1	TRBJ2-7	TGCAGTGCAAGGACTGGCTACGAGCAGTACTTC	CSARTGYEQYF
.	TRBD1	TRBV7-8	TRBJ1-5	TGTGCCAGCAGCCCCAGGGGGAATCAGCCCCAGCATTTT	CASSPRGNQPQHF
.	.	TRBV5-1	TRBJ1-1	TGCGCCAGCACATTTTGGGGGGGCACTGAAGCTTTCTTT	CASTFWGGTEAFF
.	.	TRBV10-2	TRBJ1-2	TGCGCCAGCACACCTACGGGCAGCCACATCTATGGCTACACCTTC	CASTPTGSHIYGYTF
.	.	TRBV27	TRBJ2-3	TGTGCCAGCAGTTTATCGTGGGATCCAGGGGCGGGAGTAATGAATACGCAGTATTTT	CASSLSWDPGAGVMNTQYF
few	TRBD2	TRBV7-9	TRBJ2-1	TGTGCCAGCAGCTTAGATTGGACTAGCGAGAATGAGCAGTTCTTC	CASSLDWTSENEQFF
.	TRBD1	TRBV19	TRBJ1-3	TGTGCCAGTAGTACGAGGGACAGGGGTCACTCAAGCTCTGGAAACACCATATATTTT	CASSTRDRGHSSSGNTIYF
few	.	TRBV28	TRBJ2-7	TGTGCCAGCAGTCCTCTGGGCGGCTACGAGCAGTACTTC	CASSPLGGYEQYF
.	.	TRBV30	TRBJ2-7	TGTGCCTGGAGCGCCCCCCCAGGGGACTCCTACGAGCAGTACTTC	CAWSAPPGDSYEQYF
.	TRBD1	TRBV2	TRBJ2-2	TGTGCCAGCACGCCAGGGGACAGGGAGAACACCGGGGAGCTGTTTTTT	CASTPGDRENTGELFF
hyperexpanded	.	TRBV5-5	TRBJ2-7	TGTGCCAGCAGCTTGGGAAGCCGCCCCTACGAGCAGTACTTC	CASSLGSRPYEQYF
large	.	TRBV10-1	TRBJ2-7	TGCGCCAGCAGTGACAGTAATACCTACGAGCAGTACTTC	CASSDSNTYEQYF
few	TRBD2	TRBV4-2	TRBJ2-7	TGTGCCAGCAGCTGGGGGGGGAGCACCTACGAGCAGTACTTC	CASSWGGSTYEQYF
once	.	TRBV5-1	TRBJ2-5	TGCGCCAGCAGTTTTAGGGGCATTAAGGACACCCAAGAGACCCAGTACTTC	CASSFRGIKDTQETQYF
.	TRBD1	TRBV25-1	TRBJ2-2	TGTGCCAGCAGTACAGACGGGACAGCGAACACCGGGGAGCTGTTTTTT	CASSTDGTANTGELFF
few	TRBD2	TRBV27	TRBJ2-1	TGTGCCAGCAGTCGACTAGCGGGGGCCTACAATGAGCAGTTCTTC	CASSRLAGAYNEQFF
.	TRBD1	TRBV11-2	TRBJ1-3	TGTGCCAGCAGCGAGACAGGGACTGGAAACACCATATATTTT	CASSETGTGNTIYF
once	TRBD1	TRBV9	TRBJ1-4	TGTGCCAGCAGCGACCGGGACAGGGACGAAAAACTGTTTTTT	CASSDRDRDEKLFF
.	.	TRBV18	TRBJ2-7	TGTGCCAGCTCCGTACAGGGCGGGTACTACGAGCAGTACTTC	CASSVQGGYYEQYF
few	TRBD1	TRBV28	TRBJ1-5	TGTGCCAGCGGCCACGACAGGGCTTATAGCAATCAGCCCCAGCATTTT	CASGHDRAYSNQPQHF
.	.	TRBV5-4	TRBJ2-1	TGTGCCAGCGGCCTATACGACAATGAGCAGTTCTTC	CASGLYDNEQFF
.	.	TRBV6-6	TRBJ1-3	TGTGCCAGCAGTTCCCGTTTCACCATATATTTT	CASSSRFTIYF
.	.	TRBV4-2	TRBJ1-1	TGTGCCAGCAGTCCACAGGGGAACACTGAAGCTTTCTTT	CASSPQGNTEAFF
.	.	TRBV2	TRBJ2-2	TGTGCCAGCAGCGCCTACCGGGCCGAGGGGACCGGGGAGCTGTTTTTT	CASSAYRAEGTGELFF
.	TRBD1	TRBV27	TRBJ1-6	TGTGCCAGCAGTATACAGGGGGATTCACCCCTCCACTTT	CASSIQGDSPLHF
.	.	TRBV5-1	TRBJ1-1	TGCGCCAGCAGCATGGACATGAACACTGAAGCTTTCTTT	CASSMDMNTEAFF